This TCR beta chain was recovered during a study of T cell responses to AZD1222 COVID-19 vaccine (dated by TCRdb to the early 2020s). With regard to the full study: AZD1222 recipients whose second dose came at about 4 weeks and those whose second dose came at about 12 weeks were combined into one group, since spike-specific TCR depth and breadth did not differ between the two schedules. A total of 230 to 250 trial participants underwent TCR sequencing, of whom some 210 received two doses of AZD1222 and some 26 received two doses of the MenACWY control vaccine. Trial participants were enrolled into age subgroups of 18-55, 56-69 and 70-plus years, which contained 148, 28 and 57 TCR-sequenced participants, respectively.

A note on this clone: Its antigen remains undetermined. Base quality data are lacking; no much larger clone is found one base away.

The CDR3 regions of human TCRbeta chains were subjected to immunosequencing. The original methods were these. TCRs in the repertoires were compared against a reference library of SARS-CoV-2-specific TCRs that had been generated with the MIRA antigen-specificity platform. Breadth was defined as the fraction of unique TCRs that were SARS-CoV-2-associated, and depth was defined as the fraction of total T cells that were SARS-CoV-2-associated. Each spike-specific TCR was assigned to its reactive spike region and to a CD4 or CD8 class using the MIRA data. Log10-transformed breadth and depth values were compared by one-way ANOVA with Sidak's multiple comparisons tests. In TCRdb, the immuneACCESS table is reduced to in-frame sequences with V and J assigned. These tables do not hold every clone; where another copy was compared, an unresolved V gene accounts for under half, and the others remain unexplained. V and J calls and clone size are as listed in that table; D and trimming were resolved from the DNA. The sample yields under 200,000 clones; around nine tenths were counted once. The ten top clones hold less than 6.5% of the sample.

From its cysteine to its phenylalanine, the CDR3 spans 13 amino acids. Here the CDR3 DNA is all that survives: 39 bases in frame from base 1. V is pruned by 4 bases and J by 4 bases, leaving 1 base of the junction without a gene match. In the germline V gene, CDR1 corresponds to MNHEY and CDR2 to SVGAGI. This specimen's time point label, per the study, means: baseline before first vaccination. The vaccinee samples were drawn from two UK trials, COV001 and COV002, one of which was a single-blind randomized controlled phase 2/3 trial testing AZD1222 (ChAdOx1 nCoV-19) in healthy adults. For TCRbeta chain sequencing, PBMC samples from trial participants were taken at day 0 and at day 28 after the second dose. General findings and caveats noted by the study authors: Reportedly, close to half of the unique spike-specific TCRs recognized epitopes lying outside the regions that are mutated in the B.1.351 and B.1.1.7 variants. After two AZD1222 doses, both the breadth and the depth of spike-specific TCRs were significantly higher than at day 0 and than in MenACWY recipients. Most participants were white British and females outnumbered males, and the authors suggested that clonal diversity may have been underestimated. Because no samples from the day 14 peak response were available, repertoires could be characterized only after the peak T cell response. Conclusions about previously exposed vaccinees are limited because only a handful of AZD1222 recipients were SARS-CoV-2 seropositive at baseline. The 56-69-year group was small, and its depth increase did not reach significance, likely because of low power. Vaccine-associated CD4 TCRs spanned the whole spike protein, with dominant responses in regions 160-218 and 743-854.

The sequence is built from TRBV6-5 and TRBJ1-2, with TRBD1 matching 9 junction bases. Source: peripheral blood, taken on day 0 of AZD1222 vaccination. The sequence derives from an adult in good health. CDR3 sequence: CASSLQGAYGYTF. Read as DNA, the sequence is TGTGCCAGCAGTTTACAGGGGGCCTATGGCTACACCTTC.